This TCR beta chain was obtained from a study of shared clonotypes between healthy human individuals. The naive CD8 fraction comprised CD45RO-negative cells positively selected for CCR7 and excluded terminally differentiated effector memory CD45RA+ cells. V trimming: 3 bases; J trimming: 7 bases; junction bases outside the gene matches: 7. The CDR3 sequence is 16 residues long. Per germline, CDR1 WNHNN and CDR2 SYGVQD (reference sequence). Generated by immunoSEQ multiplex PCR, the TCRdb table keeps only in-frame clones and is missing some. The repertoire holds more than 500,000 clones, approximately 95% seen once, with over 0.095% in the top ten.

The sequence was obtained from a woman aged 25 to 39 in good health. The chain links TRBV10-1 to TRBJ2-2; TRBD2 matches at 11 bases. Sequencing was performed on naive CD8+ T cells sorted from blood. The CDR3 spells CASSDTSGRALGELFF. The CDR3 DNA reads TGCGCCAGCAGTGACACTAGCGGGAGAGCGCTCGGGGAGCTGTTTTTT.